Below, one T cell receptor (beta chain) is given with its context. Its antigen remains unknown. This entry belongs to a study of cytomegalovirus exposure and HLA in healthy donors. Across the study: Within the Caucasian-associated ancestry cluster were roughly 79% of the 300 to 450 genotyped donors. Study-level results: The HLA-A and HLA-B alleles of most subjects were reportedly predicted accurately from TCR beta sequences.

The CDR3 spans 12 residues. Between the trimmed V and J ends, which lost 1 base and 2 bases, there was a span of 3 bases. Germline V lookup: CDR1 GTSNPN, CDR2 SVGIG (reference sequence). The PCR contained 60 Vbeta and 13 Jbeta primers. The data were produced by immunoSEQ multiplex PCR, yet TCRdb's version contains in-frame clones alone and is incomplete. The sample includes about 180,000 clones, more than 60% of them seen just once. The sequenced sample consisted of PBMCs. This receptor was obtained from a young man in good health and CMV-seronegative. The V call is TRBV30, the J call TRBJ2-1; D is unclear. The CDR3 DNA sequence: TGTGCCTGGAGTGCCACCTACAATGAGCAGTTCTTC. Its translation is CAWSATYNEQFF.